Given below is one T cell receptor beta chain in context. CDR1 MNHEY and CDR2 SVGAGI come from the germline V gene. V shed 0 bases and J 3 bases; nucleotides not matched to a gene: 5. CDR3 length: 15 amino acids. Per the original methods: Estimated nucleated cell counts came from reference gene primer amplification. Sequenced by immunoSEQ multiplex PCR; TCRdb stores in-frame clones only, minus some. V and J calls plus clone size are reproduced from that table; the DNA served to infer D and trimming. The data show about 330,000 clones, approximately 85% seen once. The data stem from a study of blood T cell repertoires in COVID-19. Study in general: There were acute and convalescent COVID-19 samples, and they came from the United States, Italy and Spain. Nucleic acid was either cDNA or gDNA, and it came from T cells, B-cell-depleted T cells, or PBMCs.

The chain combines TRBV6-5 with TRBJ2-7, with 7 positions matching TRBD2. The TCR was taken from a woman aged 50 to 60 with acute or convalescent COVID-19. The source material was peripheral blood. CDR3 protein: CASSYSPSGDYEQYF. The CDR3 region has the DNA TGTGCCAGCAGTTACTCGCCTAGCGGAGACTACGAGCAGTACTTC.